The source of this TCR beta chain is a study of blood T cell repertoires in COVID-19. Overall study: Samples taken during acute and convalescent COVID-19 were collected in the United States, Italy and Spain. In each case, the material was cDNA or gDNA derived from T cells, B-cell-depleted T cells, or PBMCs.

In the authors' methods: Amplifying reference gene primers gave estimates of nucleated cell counts. Profiled with immunoSEQ multiplex PCR; TCRdb holds only in-frame clones, not every one. The DNA gave D and trimming, while V, J and clone size come from that table. The sample lists a few hundred thousand clones; around 84% were seen once. V lost 3 bases and J lost 5, with 16 bases in between. Per the germline V gene, CDR1 is ENHRY and CDR2 is SYGVKD. The CDR3 is 15 residues long. The material sequenced was peripheral blood. The origin of this receptor is a man between 60 and 75 years old with acute or convalescent COVID-19. The rearrangement links TRBV10-3 to TRBJ1-2, with unresolved D. The CDR3 here is CAISEIGSTRYGYTF. In DNA form, the CDR3 reads TGTGCCATCAGTGAAATTGGGAGTACCAGGTATGGCTACACCTTC.